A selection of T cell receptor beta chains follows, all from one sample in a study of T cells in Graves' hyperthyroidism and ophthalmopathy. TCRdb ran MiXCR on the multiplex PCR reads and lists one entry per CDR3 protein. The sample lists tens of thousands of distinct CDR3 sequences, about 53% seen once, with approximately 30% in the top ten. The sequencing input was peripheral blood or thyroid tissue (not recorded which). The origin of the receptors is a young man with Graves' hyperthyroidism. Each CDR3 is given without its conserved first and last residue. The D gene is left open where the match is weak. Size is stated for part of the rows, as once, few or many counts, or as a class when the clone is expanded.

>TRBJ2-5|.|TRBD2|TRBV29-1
SARGGQQETQY
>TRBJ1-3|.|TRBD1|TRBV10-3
AIRGTGGNTIY
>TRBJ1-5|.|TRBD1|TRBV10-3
AIKDDRGISQPQH
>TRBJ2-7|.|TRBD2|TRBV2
ASTETSGTYEQY
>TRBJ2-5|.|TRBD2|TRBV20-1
SASGLAGQETQY
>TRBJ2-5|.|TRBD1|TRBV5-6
ASSLGDRGQESQY
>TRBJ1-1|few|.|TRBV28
ASLRGGGTEAF
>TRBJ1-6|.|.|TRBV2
ASMGQGSSPLH
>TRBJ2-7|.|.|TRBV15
ATSSRGTIYEQY
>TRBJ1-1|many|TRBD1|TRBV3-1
ASSQSQGAGEAF
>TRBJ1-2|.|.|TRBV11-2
ASSWGELNYGYT
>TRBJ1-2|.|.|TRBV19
ASSANRNYGYT
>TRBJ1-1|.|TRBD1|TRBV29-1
SVGTGGTEAF
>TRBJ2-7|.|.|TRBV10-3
AISETTGTYEQY
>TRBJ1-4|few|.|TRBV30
AWSADLGSEKLF
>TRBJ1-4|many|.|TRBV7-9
ASSYSTNEKLF
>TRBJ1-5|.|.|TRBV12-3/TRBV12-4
ASSPPNPEGQPQH
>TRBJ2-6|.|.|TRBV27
ASSLTSSGANVLT
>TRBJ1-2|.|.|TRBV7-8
ASSQGLNYGYT
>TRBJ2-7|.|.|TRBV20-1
SARELGAQTYEQY
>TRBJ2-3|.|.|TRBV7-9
ASSGQRRSDTQY
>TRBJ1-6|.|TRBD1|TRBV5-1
ASRLDGTGDSPLH